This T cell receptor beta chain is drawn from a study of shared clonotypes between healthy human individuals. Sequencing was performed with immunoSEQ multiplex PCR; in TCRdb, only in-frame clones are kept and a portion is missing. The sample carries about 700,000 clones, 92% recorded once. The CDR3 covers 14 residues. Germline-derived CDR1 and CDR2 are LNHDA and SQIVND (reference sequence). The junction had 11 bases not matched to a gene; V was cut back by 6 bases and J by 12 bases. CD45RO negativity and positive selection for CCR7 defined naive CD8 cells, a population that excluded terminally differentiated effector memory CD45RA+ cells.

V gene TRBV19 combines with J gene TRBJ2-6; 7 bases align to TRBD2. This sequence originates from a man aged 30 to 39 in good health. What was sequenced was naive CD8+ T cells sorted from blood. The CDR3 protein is CASSLGGLGLVLTF. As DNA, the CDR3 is TGTGCCAGTAGCCTGGGAGGGCTGGGGCTCGTCCTGACTTTC.